This TCR beta chain stems from a study of shared clonotypes between healthy human individuals. This CDR3 region has 16 residues. Germline V gives CDR1 SGHVS, CDR2 FQNEAQ. Trimming removed 5 bases at V and 2 bases at J, with 18 bases between. Only in-frame clones appear in the TCRdb table, and some are missing; sequencing was by immunoSEQ multiplex PCR. In the table there are 450,000 to 500,000 clones, around 85% of which are singletons. Input material: PBMCs. This receptor was identified in a woman aged 35 to 49 in good health. Some clones in this sample may be carry-over from other donors' samples. V gene TRBV7-8 combines with J gene TRBJ1-1; D not certain. CDR3 sequence (DNA): TGTGCCAGCAGCCCCCGAAGGGAGCGCGGAAACACTGAAGCTTTCTTT. Translating gives CASSPRRERGNTEAFF.